This T cell receptor beta chain is drawn from a study of blood T cell repertoires in COVID-19. Profiling relied on immunoSEQ multiplex PCR, and the TCRdb table lists in-frame clones only, not all of them. Among about 350,000 clones listed, around 87% were seen once. The CDR3 runs 14 residues. V lost 1 base to trimming and J lost 3 bases, with 10 bases between them. Per germline, CDR1 SGHNT and CDR2 YENEEA. Grouping used clinical history reported by participants in a survey and questionnaire. All recovered Cohort 3 donors got two negative PCRs, got clearance, or saw symptom resolution. The source of this sequence is a woman in her thirties who had recovered from COVID-19. The chain joins TRBV11-3 to TRBJ2-7; D uncertain. The specimen sequenced was PBMCs or T cells enriched from blood (not recorded which). The CDR3 DNA reads TGTGCCAGCAGCTTAGGACGAGCGAGCTACGAGCAGTACTTC. This translates into CASSLGRASYEQYF.